These 22 T cell receptor beta chains share one sample of origin, sequenced in a study of T cells expressing NK-cell markers. TCRdb reanalyzed the 5' RACE reads and collapses them to one entry per CDR3 protein, without DNA. The sample's table shows about 460,000 distinct CDR3 sequences. The sample comprised blood T cells: a sorted CD56 or NKG2C T cell subset, CD4+ or CD8+ T cells, or bulk PBMC T cells (not recorded which). The receptors originated from a woman between 50 and 59 years old in good health.

V gene TRBV7-2 combines with J gene TRBJ1-4; the TCRdb call, TRBD1, lacks DNA for checking. The CDR3 totals 15 residues. Germline V gives CDR1 SGHTA, CDR2 FQGNSA. The CDR3 here is CASSFMGGSNEKLFF.

V usage is TRBV10-2 and J usage is TRBJ1-5. Germline V gives CDR1 WSHSY, CDR2 SAAADI. There are 13 residues in the CDR3. The CDR3 region is CASSESDGQPQHF.

The chain is built from TRBV5-1 and TRBJ2-3; TCRdb's D gene call, TRBD1, goes unchecked for lack of DNA. Germline values: CDR1 SGHRS, CDR2 YFSETQ. The CDR3 covers 17 residues. The CDR3 loop is CASSTQGTGALTDTQYF.

The chain joins TRBV6-9 to TRBJ2-1; TCRdb indicates TRBD2, and absent DNA this call remains unverified. The length of the CDR3 is 16 residues. CDR1 is MNHGY and CDR2 is SVAAGI in the germline V gene. Here the CDR3 reads CASSYGRTSGMMAQFF.

V gene TRBV29-1 combines with J gene TRBJ2-3; TCRdb's D call of TRBD1 is untestable without DNA. CDR1 is SQVTM, CDR2 ANQGSEA, per germline. This CDR3 spans 14 amino acids. CDR3 loop: CSVTTGTSTDTQYF.

This rearrangement joins TRBV12-3 or TRBV12-4 to TRBJ1-6; TCRdb selects TRBD1, and the lack of DNA leaves this call unchecked. The length of the CDR3 is 15 residues. Here the CDR3 reads CASSFGQGNNSPLHF.

This sequence joins TRBV5-1 and TRBJ2-3. CDR1 and CDR2 from the germline V gene are SGHRS and YFSETQ. The CDR3 contains 13 residues. CDR3 residues: CASNNLATDTQYF.

The chain couples TRBV20-1 to TRBJ2-5; lacking DNA, the TRBD2 call made by TCRdb goes unchecked. The CDR3 sequence is 14 residues long. Per the germline V gene, CDR1 is DFQATT and CDR2 is SNEGSKA (reference sequence). The CDR3 is CSATPLELQETQYF.

The gene calls are TRBV2 and TRBJ2-7. CDR1 and CDR2 (germline): SNHLY, FYNNEI. The CDR3 is 12 residues long. CDR3 loop: CASRLFSYEQYF.

The genes are TRBV5-1 and TRBJ1-1; the TCRdb call, TRBD1, lacks DNA for checking. Germline values: CDR1 SGHRS, CDR2 YFSETQ. The length of the CDR3 is 15 residues. This CDR3 reads CASSLRGTSNTEAFF.

V usage is TRBV10-2 and J usage is TRBJ2-2. In germline, CDR1 is WSHSY, CDR2 SAAADI. CDR3 length: 15 residues. CDR3: CASSDGWAKTGELFF.

The chain links TRBV7-9 to TRBJ2-1; TCRdb designates TRBD2, a call that cannot be tested without DNA. Germline V lookup: CDR1 SEHNR, CDR2 FQNEAQ (reference sequence). There are 18 residues in the CDR3. CDR3 in amino acids: CASSQGRLAGERDNEQFF. The full variable domain, in which reference TRBV7-9 and TRBJ2-1 provide the parts outside the CDR3, is DTGVSQNPRHKITKRGQNVTFRCDPISEHNRLYWYRQTLGQGPEFLTYFQNEAQLEKSRLLSDRFSAERPKGSFSTLEIQRTEQGDSAMYLCASSQGRLAGERDNEQFFGPGTRLTVL.

The V gene is TRBV6-1, the J gene TRBJ2-1. The CDR3 has 13 amino acids. Per germline, CDR1 MNHNS and CDR2 SASEGT. CDR3 amino acids: CASSGAKYNEQFF.

The V gene is TRBV4-2, the J gene TRBJ2-1; the TCRdb D gene call, TRBD2, has no DNA to confirm it. Per germline, CDR1 LGHNA and CDR2 YNFKEQ. This CDR3 region has 15 residues. CDR3 sequence reads: CASSQDGTGYNEQFF.

The V gene is TRBV11-2, the J gene TRBJ2-5; TCRdb lists TRBD1, though no DNA is available to test this call. The germline gives CDR1 SGHAT, CDR2 FQNNGV. The CDR3 is made up of 15 amino acids. The CDR3 protein is CASRRTTGRVMTQYF.

This chain joins TRBV5-1 and TRBJ2-7. From germline, CDR1 is SGHRS and CDR2 YFSETQ. CDR3 length: 15 residues. The CDR3 region is CASSLVRQSTYEQYF.

V is TRBV12-3 or TRBV12-4 and J is TRBJ2-1; TCRdb proposes TRBD1, but this gene call is untestable without DNA. The CDR3 sequence is 15 residues long. The CDR3 protein is CASSWDRASYNEQFF.

The chain recombines TRBV6-5 with TRBJ1-6; TCRdb gives TRBD1 as the D gene, but with no DNA this cannot be confirmed. The CDR3 spans 12 residues. CDR1 is MNHEY, CDR2 SVGAGI, per germline. The CDR3 region is CASSVRGSPLHF.

This sequence joins TRBV20-1 and TRBJ2-1; no DNA is available, so the TRBD2 call from TCRdb remains unchecked. The CDR3 is 14 residues long. Germline CDR1 reads DFQATT; CDR2 reads SNEGSKA (reference sequence). The CDR3 sequence: CSAHSGRAQSNLFF.

CDR3 region: CASSFGTVYNSPLHF. This rearrangement joins TRBV5-1 to TRBJ1-6; TCRdb returns TRBD1, unconfirmable since there is no DNA. The V gene's germline CDR1 is SGHRS and CDR2 YFSETQ. The CDR3 runs 15 residues.

This rearrangement joins TRBV5-1 to TRBJ2-6; TCRdb's D call, TRBD2, is unchecked because there is no DNA. The germline V gene has CDR1 SGHRS and CDR2 YFSETQ. The CDR3 covers 14 residues. This CDR3 reads CASRPASGANVLTF.

The chain combines TRBV3-1 with TRBJ2-5. CDR1 LGHDT and CDR2 YNNKEL come from the germline V gene (reference sequence). CDR3 length equals 14 residues. This CDR3 reads CASSQSAGKETQYF.